This is a list of T cell receptor beta chains from one sample in a study of T cell responses to AZD1222 COVID-19 vaccine. Generated by immunoSEQ multiplex PCR, the TCRdb table keeps only in-frame clones and is missing some. The data hold 150,000 to 200,000 clones, with approximately 90% observed a single time. The sample here was peripheral blood, taken on day 0 of AZD1222 vaccination. These receptors originate from an adult in good health. Both conserved end residues are part of each CDR3. D genes are given only for firm matches. The listing skips clone size in some rows; elsewhere it reads once, few, many or a size class.

>TRBD1|TRBJ1-4|TRBV5-1|15|.
TGCGCCAGCAGCTCATACAGGGGAACTAATGAAAAACTGTTTTTT
CASSSYRGTNEKLFF
>.|TRBJ2-7|TRBV27|15|.
TGTGCCAGCAGTTTCCTGGGAGACCCCGGCTACGAGCAGTACTTC
CASSFLGDPGYEQYF
>.|TRBJ1-3|TRBV4-2|17|.
TGTGCCAGCAGCCAAGAAGAGGGCAGTCGCACTGGAAACACCATATATTTT
CASSQEEGSRTGNTIYF
>TRBD1|TRBJ1-2|TRBV7-9|15|.
TGTGCCAGCAGCTTAGACAGGGGGATACCCTATGGCTACACCTTC
CASSLDRGIPYGYTF
>.|TRBJ2-7|TRBV4-1|16|.
TGCGCCAGCAGCCAAAACCCGGGCCTGGCAGCGGGTGAGCAGTACTTC
CASSQNPGLAAGEQYF
>.|TRBJ1-1|TRBV3-1/TRBV3-2|13|.
TGTGCCAGCAGCCAAGCTTTGGCAGGGAAAGCTTTCTTT
CASSQALAGKAFF
>.|TRBJ2-5|TRBV9|14|.
TGTGCCAGCGCCGTCGGGGACTCCAGGTGGACCCAGTACTTC
CASAVGDSRWTQYF
>TRBD2|TRBJ2-3|TRBV5-1|15|once
TGCGCCAGCAGCACCGAGCGGGAGATGCTGAATACGCAGTATTTT
CASSTEREMLNTQYF
>.|TRBJ2-1|TRBV6-5|16|.
TGTGCCAGCAGTTACTCAGGCCGCCGCTCCTACAATGAGCAGTTCTTC
CASSYSGRRSYNEQFF
>TRBD1|TRBJ1-1|TRBV5-1|18|.
TGCGCCAGCAGCTTGGGGGACAGGGGCCCAATCTCGAACGCTGAAGCTTTCTTT
CASSLGDRGPISNAEAFF
>.|TRBJ2-4|TRBV28|12|once
TGTGCCAGCAGTTTATTGCGCGACATTCAGTACTTC
CASSLLRDIQYF
>.|TRBJ1-2|TRBV28|13|.
TGTGCCAGCGCGTCGGGAGTCAACTATGGCTACACCTTC
CASASGVNYGYTF
>.|TRBJ1-1|TRBV7-8|13|.
TGTGCCAGCCAGCTGGTGGGGTACACTGAAGCTTTCTTT
CASQLVGYTEAFF
>.|TRBJ1-4|TRBV7-2|15|.
TGTGCCAGCAGCCCCCCGGGATCGGATGGGGAAAAACTGTTTTTT
CASSPPGSDGEKLFF
>TRBD1|TRBJ1-1|TRBV29-1|14|.
TGCAGCGTCTTTAGGGACAGGGGTCGGGCTGAAGCTTTCTTT
CSVFRDRGRAEAFF
>.|TRBJ2-6|TRBV9|17|.
TGTGCCAGCAGCGTCGCTGAGGGGGGAACTGGGGCCAACGTCCTGACTTTC
CASSVAEGGTGANVLTF
>TRBD2|TRBJ2-2|TRBV30|16|once
TGTGCCTGGAGTGTCGTGATAGCGGGAGTCGGCGGGGAGCTGTTTTTT
CAWSVVIAGVGGELFF
>TRBD2|TRBJ2-7|TRBV10-3|13|.
TGTGCCACCTCCCCGGCGGGAGCCCACGAGCAGTACTTC
CATSPAGAHEQYF
>.|TRBJ2-2|TRBV9|12|.
TGTGCCAGCAGCCCATTCACCGGGGAGCTGTTTTTT
CASSPFTGELFF
>.|TRBJ1-1|TRBV30|10|.
TGTGCCTGGAGGCTGTCCCTGATGTTCTTT
CAWRLSLMFF
>.|TRBJ1-1|TRBV29-1|11|.
TGCAGCGTTGATTCGGTTAGCGGAGCTTTCTTT
CSVDSVSGAFF
>.|TRBJ2-7|TRBV2|14|.
TGTGCCAGCAGTGGAGGGAGCATAGCCTACGAGCAGTACTTC
CASSGGSIAYEQYF
>.|TRBJ1-5|TRBV28|12|.
TGTGCCAGCAGGGGGACCAATCAGCCCCAGCATTTT
CASRGTNQPQHF
>.|TRBJ2-5|TRBV5-1|14|.
TGCGCCAGCAGCTTGGAACCTGGGCAAGAGACCCAGTACTTC
CASSLEPGQETQYF
>.|TRBJ2-7|TRBV6-5|16|.
TGTGCCAGCAGTTACCACCGGACAGAGAACTTCTACGAGCAGTACTTC
CASSYHRTENFYEQYF
>TRBD2|TRBJ2-1|TRBV5-4|15|once
TGTGCCAGCAGCCGAGGGACTAGCGGCTACAATGAGCAGTTCTTC
CASSRGTSGYNEQFF
>.|TRBJ1-1|TRBV6-4|22|.
TGTGCCAGCAGTGACTCGTATCATCTATTGGTCGGTACAGGGTCCATGAACACTGAAGCTTTCTTT
CASSDSYHLLVGTGSMNTEAFF
>.|TRBJ2-7|TRBV5-5|14|.
TGTGCCAGCAGCTTCCGAGCAGTCCCCTACGAGCAGTACTTC
CASSFRAVPYEQYF
>.|TRBJ1-2|TRBV24-1|15|.
TGTGCCACCAGTGATCCTACGGGACCGACGGGTGGCTACACCTTC
CATSDPTGPTGGYTF
>TRBD1|TRBJ2-1|TRBV5-1|15|.
TGCGCCAGCAGTCGACAGGGAACGTCTGGGAATGAGCAGTTCTTC
CASSRQGTSGNEQFF
>.|TRBJ2-1|TRBV4-1|11|.
TGCGCCAGCAGCCAGCTCAGTGAGCAGTTCTTC
CASSQLSEQFF
>.|TRBJ2-3|TRBV6-2/TRBV6-3|14|.
TGTGCCAGCAGTTCCAATTATAGCCCAGATACGCAGTATTTT
CASSSNYSPDTQYF
>.|TRBJ1-6|TRBV3-1/TRBV3-2|15|.
TGTGCCAGCGGGGCCCGGGGAACCTATAATTCACCCCTCCACTTT
CASGARGTYNSPLHF
>TRBD1|TRBJ1-3|TRBV18|17|.
TGTGCCAGCTCACACGGGACAGGGCCCCTCTCTGGAAACACCATATATTTT
CASSHGTGPLSGNTIYF
>.|TRBJ1-3|TRBV19|14|.
TGTGCCAGTAGTACAGGTGTCCTGGGAAACACCATATATTTT
CASSTGVLGNTIYF
>.|TRBJ2-7|TRBV3-1/TRBV3-2|11|.
TGTGCCAGCAGCCTTTCCTACGAGCAGTACTTC
CASSLSYEQYF
>.|TRBJ1-3|TRBV5-1|17|.
TGCGCCAGCAGCCCCAACCCCGGGACGGTGTCTGGAAACACCATATATTTT
CASSPNPGTVSGNTIYF
>.|TRBJ2-1|TRBV27|14|.
TGTGCCAGCAGTTCTGGACTTCACGGTAATGAGCAGTTCTTC
CASSSGLHGNEQFF
>.|TRBJ1-2|TRBV2|15|.
TGTGCCAGCAGTGAGCGGAGGGCAGGGTTCTATGGCTACACCTTC
CASSERRAGFYGYTF
>.|TRBJ1-5|TRBV28|15|.
TGTGCCAGCAGTTTATACAGGGAGGGCAATCAGCCCCAGCATTTT
CASSLYREGNQPQHF
>TRBD2|TRBJ2-5|TRBV27|14|.
TGTGCCAGCAGTTCCCCAGGAGCGGGGAAGACCCAGTACTTC
CASSSPGAGKTQYF
>.|TRBJ1-4|TRBV6-2/TRBV6-3|13|.
TGTGCCAGCAGTTCTTTCCAGGATGAAAAACTGTTTTTT
CASSSFQDEKLFF
>TRBD1|TRBJ2-1|TRBV4-2|16|few
TGTGCCAGCAGCCAACGGAGGGACAGGTATGCCAATGAGCAGTTCTTC
CASSQRRDRYANEQFF
>TRBD2|TRBJ2-1|TRBV4-1|17|.
TGCGCCAGCAGCCAATTGGGGGGACTAGCGGGAATCAATGAGCAGTTCTTC
CASSQLGGLAGINEQFF
>.|TRBJ1-2|TRBV28|14|.
TGTGCCAGCAGTTTTTGGACAGATAACTATGGCTACACCTTC
CASSFWTDNYGYTF
>.|TRBJ2-2|TRBV19|16|.
TGTGCCAGTAGTATTTGGGGAGGATTCGGCACCGGGGAGCTGTTTTTT
CASSIWGGFGTGELFF
>.|TRBJ2-2|TRBV11-3|14|.
TGTGCCAGCCAGGGGAGGGGTGACACCGGGGAGCTGTTTTTT
CASQGRGDTGELFF
>.|TRBJ2-1|TRBV19|16|.
TGTGCCAGTAGTGGGCCCCGGGACTTCACCTACAATGAGCAGTTCTTC
CASSGPRDFTYNEQFF
>.|TRBJ2-7|TRBV4-2|13|once
TGTGCCAGCGGGATGACTAGTTCCTACGAGCAGTACTTC
CASGMTSSYEQYF
>.|TRBJ1-1|TRBV15|17|.
TGTGCCACCAGCCGTACGGGAAGGGACGGAATTGGGACTGAAGCTTTCTTT
CATSRTGRDGIGTEAFF
>.|TRBJ1-1|TRBV28|12|.
TGTGCCAGCAGTTTTTTCCTAACTGAAGCTTTCTTT
CASSFFLTEAFF
>.|TRBJ2-1|TRBV20-1|12|.
TGCAGTGCTAGTCTTTCGGACAATGAGCAGTTCTTC
CSASLSDNEQFF
>TRBD1|TRBJ2-4|TRBV4-1|16|.
TGCGCCAGCAGCCAAGAAGGGTCCAGGGGGAAAAACATTCAGTACTTC
CASSQEGSRGKNIQYF
>TRBD1|TRBJ1-2|TRBV5-1|13|.
TGCGCCATTCCGGGACAGGGGGGCGACGGCTACACCTTC
CAIPGQGGDGYTF
>TRBD1|TRBJ2-7|TRBV5-1|14|.
TGCGCCAGCAGCCCGTGGGACAGGGCCTACGAGCAGTACTTC
CASSPWDRAYEQYF